Below are 30 T cell receptor beta chains sequenced from a single sample in a study of a mutant IDH1 vaccine in newly diagnosed glioma. The time point: week 5, during vaccination. Topical imiquimod was applied with each vaccine dose, which held 300 ug of mutant IDH1 20-mer peptide. Clones were read by immunoSEQ multiplex PCR, and TCRdb kept only the in-frame ones, dropping some. The table records over 50,000 clones, around 89% of them present only once. No antigens are known for them. Specimen: PBMCs, collected from a glioma patient whose treatment included an IDH1 peptide vaccine. The receptors derive from a woman in her 40s with glioma.

The chain employs TRBV10-3 and TRBJ2-1; 13 bases are a match to TRBD2. V shed 3 bases and J 7 bases; nucleotides not matched to a gene: 6. The CDR3 is 16 residues long. Germline V gene sequence: CDR1 ENHRY, CDR2 SYGVKD. CDR3 DNA: TGTGCCATCAGTGACCCCGGGACTAGCGGGGAGAATGAGCAGTTCTTC. Translated, it gives CAISDPGTSGENEQFF.

The V gene is TRBV7-8, the J gene TRBJ2-7; 7 bases agree with TRBD2. Germline V gives CDR1 SGHVS, CDR2 FQNEAQ. The CDR3 contains 14 residues. V was clipped by 5 bases and J by 4 bases; unmatched bases: 8. The CDR3 sequence: CASSPTSPAYEQYF. CDR3 DNA: TGTGCCAGCAGCCCGACTAGCCCCGCGTACGAGCAGTACTTC.

The chain joins TRBV4-1 to TRBJ1-4; D may be TRBD1 (5 bases). Germline CDR1 reads MGHRA; CDR2 reads YSYEKL. V was trimmed by 2 bases and J by 0 bases, leaving 28 bases between them. This CDR3 spans 22 amino acids. The CDR3 nucleotides are TGCGCCAGCAGCCAACCACCCCTCCACGGCGGGGCCCGGAGAACAACTAATGAAAAACTGTTTTTT. It translates to CASSQPPLHGGARRTTNEKLFF.

J is TRBJ1-5 and V is TRBV28; 7 positions match TRBD1. Germline lookup yields CDR1 MDHEN and CDR2 SYDVKM. Losses at the gene ends were 2 bases for V and 3 bases for J; bases not matched to a gene: 4. This CDR3 is 15 amino acids long. DNA for the CDR3: TGTGCCAGCAGTTTAAAGGGGGCTTACAATCAGCCCCAGCATTTT. This sequence encodes CASSLKGAYNQPQHF.

The genes are TRBV4-3 and TRBJ1-2; the D is unclear. Between the trimmed V and J ends, which lost 0 bases and 4 bases, there was a span of 9 bases. CDR1 is LGHNA, CDR2 YSLEER, per germline. This CDR3 contains 14 residues. The CDR3 nucleotides are TGCGCCAGCAGCCAAGATCTTAGCAGCTATGGCTACACCTTC. Translated, it gives CASSQDLSSYGYTF.

In this sample, this clone turned up once. DNA of the CDR3: TGTGCCAGCAGTTTACAGTCGAGGTGGACATCCCGCTCCTACGAGCAGTACTTC. Protein sequence: CASSLQSRWTSRSYEQYF. The chain recombines TRBV28 with TRBJ2-7; D is possibly TRBD1 (5 bases). The CDR3 runs to 18 residues. In germline, CDR1 is MDHEN, CDR2 SYDVKM. The V and J ends lost 2 bases and 0 bases respectively, with 20 bases between them. The whole variable domain, remainder taken from reference TRBV28 and TRBJ2-7, is DVKVTQSSRYLVKRTGEKVFLECVQDMDHENMFWYRQDPGLGLRLIYFSYDVKMKEKGDIPEGYSVSREKKERFSLILESASTNQTSMYLCASSLQSRWTSRSYEQYFGPGTRLTVT.

This chain connects TRBV6-1 to TRBJ2-1; 7 bases are a match to TRBD2. Germline CDR1 reads MNHNS; CDR2 reads SASEGT. V dropped 7 bases and J dropped 7; count of bases not matched to a gene: 7. The CDR3 contains 13 residues. DNA of the CDR3: TGTGCCAGCACCAAGGGAGGGCGTAATGAGCAGTTCTTC. Translated, it gives CASTKGGRNEQFF.

The CDR3: CASPRRGDTEAFF. CDR3 DNA: TGTGCCAGCCCGCGAAGGGGGGACACTGAAGCTTTCTTT. The rearrangement uses TRBV2 and TRBJ1-1, with a tentative D call TRBD1 (6 bases). This CDR3 is 13 amino acids long. Trimming stripped 8 bases from V and 3 bases from J, with 13 bases between. Germline V gene lookup returns CDR1 SNHLY and CDR2 FYNNEI.

This clone came up a few times. The chain is built from TRBV14 and TRBJ2-3; no clear D gene. V lost 1 base and J lost 8, with 7 bases in between. Per germline, CDR1 SGHDN and CDR2 FVKESK. The CDR3 totals 12 residues. The CDR3 protein is CASSQVGPTQYF. DNA for the CDR3: TGTGCCAGCAGCCAAGTCGGACCTACGCAGTATTTT.

The chain carries TRBV5-6 and TRBJ1-3, with TRBD1 identical over 8 bases. The germline V gene encodes CDR1 SGHDT and CDR2 YYEEEE. Trimming at V came to 1 base and at J to 4 bases, leaving 4 bases not matched to a gene. This CDR3 is built from 15 residues. The CDR3 spells CASSLLGTGGNTIYF. The CDR3 DNA sequence: TGTGCCAGCAGCTTGTTAGGGACAGGAGGAAACACCATATATTTT.

This chain joins TRBV5-1 and TRBJ2-1, with 10 bases lining up with TRBD2. Germline V CDR1 and CDR2: SGHRS, YFSETQ. Trimming took 2 bases from V and 10 from J; bases not matched to a gene: 6. There are 14 residues in the CDR3. CDR3 protein: CASSFLAGVGEQFF. The CDR3 DNA reads as TGCGCCAGCAGCTTCCTAGCGGGAGTGGGGGAGCAGTTCTTC.

The rearrangement uses TRBV4-1 and TRBJ2-1; a weak D match, TRBD2 (5 bases). Germline CDR1 reads MGHRA; CDR2 reads YSYEKL. The V end lost 4 bases, the J end lost 7 bases, and 8 bases lay between the germline ends. This CDR3 region has 12 residues. The CDR3 nucleotides are TGCGCCAGCAGCCCATCGGGGAATGAGCAGTTCTTC. As protein: CASSPSGNEQFF.

The chain carries TRBV5-1 and TRBJ1-2; D not certain. Deletions cut 4 bases from V and 3 bases from J, with 10 bases between. From germline, CDR1 is SGHRS and CDR2 YFSETQ. This CDR3 spans 13 amino acids. The CDR3 is CASSPDPDYGYTF. As DNA, the CDR3 is TGCGCCAGCAGCCCGGACCCGGACTATGGCTACACCTTC.

V and J are TRBV18 and TRBJ1-2; TRBD1 is a possible D gene (6 bases). The CDR3 has 14 amino acids. V was shortened by 4 bases and J by 0 bases, with 9 bases between the two germline ends. Germline lookup yields CDR1 KGHSH and CDR2 LQKENI. This CDR3 reads CASSQQGPNYGYTF. DNA for the CDR3: TGTGCCAGCTCACAACAGGGACCTAACTATGGCTACACCTTC.

V is TRBV7-2 and J is TRBJ2-7; possible D gene TRBD1, 5 bases. This CDR3 contains 14 residues. Germline CDR1 is SGHTA and CDR2 is FQGNSA. V lost 1 base and J lost 2, with 9 bases in between. The CDR3 sequence: CASSLEAGTYEQYF. CDR3 sequence (DNA): TGTGCCAGCAGCTTAGAAGCAGGGACCTACGAGCAGTACTTC.

The chain employs TRBV6-5 and TRBJ1-2; 7 nucleotides match TRBD1. The V gene end was trimmed by 3 bases and the J gene end by 1 base; junction bases not matched to a gene: 8. CDR3 size: 16 residues. Germline V lookup: CDR1 MNHEY, CDR2 SVGAGI. CDR3 nucleotide sequence: TGTGCCAGCAGTTATGACGGGACAGTGAGTAACTATGGCTACACCTTC. The encoded protein is CASSYDGTVSNYGYTF.

The chain recombines TRBV6-5 with TRBJ2-7; 8 bases match TRBD1. V was pared by 8 bases and J by 3 bases, with 0 bases of the junction left unmatched. The length of the CDR3 is 11 residues. Germline V gives CDR1 MNHEY, CDR2 SVGAGI. The DNA for the CDR3 is TGTGCCAGCGGACAGGGCTACGAGCAGTACTTC. Amino acids: CASGQGYEQYF.

The gene calls are TRBV10-3 and TRBJ2-5; 9 bases agree with TRBD2. CDR1 is ENHRY, CDR2 SYGVKD, per germline. This CDR3 has 16 amino acids. The V and J ends lost 6 bases and 5 bases, in that order; junction bases with no gene match: 13. CDR3 in amino acids: CAISPGSRGGRETQYF. CDR3 nucleotides: TGTGCCATCAGCCCCGGGTCGCGGGGGGGCCGGGAGACCCAGTACTTC.

The V gene is TRBV4-1, the J gene TRBJ1-1; 8 bases line up with TRBD1. CDR1 is MGHRA and CDR2 is YSYEKL in the germline V gene. With V trimmed by 2 bases and J by 0 bases, 5 bases remained unmatched. This CDR3 is 16 amino acids long. The CDR3 here is CASSQTSGGLNTEAFF. The CDR3 DNA is TGCGCCAGCAGCCAAACCTCAGGGGGCTTGAACACTGAAGCTTTCTTT.

This clone was observed once. V gene TRBV14 combines with J gene TRBJ2-1; the D is unclear. This CDR3 is 12 amino acids long. The germline CDR1 and CDR2 sequences are SGHDN and FVKESK. V was cut by 2 bases and J by 5 bases, with 4 bases left in between. The CDR3 region has the DNA TGTGCCAGCAGCCAATATCACAATGAGCAGTTCTTC. This codes for CASSQYHNEQFF.

The gene calls are TRBV7-9 and TRBJ1-2; 9 bases align to TRBD1. The V gene's germline CDR1 is SEHNR and CDR2 FQNEAQ (reference sequence). J gave up 5 bases and V 2 bases, and 3 bases lay outside the gene matches. CDR3 length: 14 residues. The CDR3 DNA follows: TGTGCCAGCAGCTTATCTGGACAGGGGTATGGCTACACCTTC. Residues: CASSLSGQGYGYTF.

This clone was detected once. This chain connects TRBV4-1 to TRBJ1-2, with D possibly matching TRBD1 (5 bases). V was trimmed by 4 bases and J by 2 bases, leaving 14 bases between them. This CDR3 has 15 residues. The germline V gene encodes CDR1 MGHRA and CDR2 YSYEKL. CDR3 in amino acids: CASSPLAAGNYGYTF. In DNA, the CDR3 is TGCGCCAGCAGCCCCCTAGCCGCAGGGAACTATGGCTACACCTTC.

In its sample, this clone was seen once. V gene TRBV7-2 combines with J gene TRBJ2-1; TRBD2 matches 7 bases. The germline V gene has CDR1 SGHTA and CDR2 FQGNSA. The CDR3 has 14 residues. V lost 3 bases, J lost 7 bases, and 6 bases stayed unmatched. DNA for the CDR3: TGTGCCAGCAGCTTGGGGGGGAATTTGAATGAGCAGTTCTTC. This gives the protein CASSLGGNLNEQFF.

This clone was counted once. The rearrangement links TRBV7-9 to TRBJ2-1; TRBD1 matches at 7 bases. The V gene end was trimmed by 1 base and the J gene end by 5 bases; junction bases not matched to a gene: 5. The CDR3 runs to 15 residues. Germline-derived CDR1 and CDR2 are SEHNR and FQNEAQ (reference sequence). CDR3 protein: CASSLGDRDDNEQFF. The CDR3 DNA follows: TGTGCCAGCAGCTTAGGAGACAGGGATGACAATGAGCAGTTCTTC.

V is TRBV28 and J is TRBJ1-2; 8 nucleotides match TRBD1. Germline CDR1 reads MDHEN; CDR2 reads SYDVKM. The CDR3 extends over 15 amino acids. The ends lost 1 base at V and 4 bases at J; junction bases unmatched: 5. As DNA, the CDR3 is TGTGCCAGCAGTTTATATAGGGACAGGTCCTATGGCTACACCTTC. It encodes CASSLYRDRSYGYTF.

The CDR3 bases are TGTGCCACCAGCCCTGACGCGGGCGAGACCCAGTACTTC. It specifies CATSPDAGETQYF. The chain uses TRBV15 and TRBJ2-5, with TRBD2 as a possible D gene (5 bases). The germline V and J ends were trimmed by 5 bases and 5 bases, with 12 bases remaining between them. The CDR3 runs to 13 residues. CDR1 is LNHNV, CDR2 YYDKDF, per germline (reference sequence).

The V call is TRBV20-1, the J call TRBJ2-7; no firm D call. Germline V gives CDR1 DFQATT, CDR2 SNEGSKA (reference sequence). This CDR3 contains 11 residues. V was pared by 3 bases and J by 3 bases, with 6 bases between. The CDR3 protein is CSARVDYEQYF. CDR3 DNA sequence: TGCAGTGCTAGGGTGGACTACGAGCAGTACTTC.

The chain carries TRBV29-1 and TRBJ2-2, with 9 nucleotides matching TRBD2. The CDR3 length is 14 residues. Germline CDR1 reads SQVTM; CDR2 reads ANQGSEA. J gave up 5 bases and V 4 bases, and 5 bases lay outside the gene matches. CDR3 bases: TGCAGCGTTGGTGGGCTAGCGGGAACCGGGGAGCTGTTTTTT. Translation gives CSVGGLAGTGELFF.

The chain links TRBV30 to TRBJ1-1; perhaps TRBD1 as D (6 bases). This CDR3 is 12 amino acids long. Between the trimmed V and J ends, which lost 2 bases and 5 bases, there was a span of 9 bases. Germline CDR1 GTSNPN, CDR2 SVGIG (reference sequence). The CDR3 loop is CAWSTGLTEAFF. Written as DNA, the CDR3 is TGTGCCTGGAGTACAGGGTTGACTGAAGCTTTCTTT. The variable domain in full, with the rest retrieved from reference TRBV30 and TRBJ1-1, is SQTIHQWPATLVQPVGSPLSLECTVEGTSNPNLYWYRQAAGRGLQLLFYSVGIGQISSEVPQNLSASRPQDRQFILSSKKLLLSDSGFYLCAWSTGLTEAFFGQGTRLTVV.

The V and J genes are TRBV7-2 and TRBJ1-1; D unresolved. The CDR3 sequence is 12 residues long. Germline loops: CDR1 SGHTA, CDR2 FQGNSA. Trimming removed 5 bases at V and 1 base at J, with 5 bases between. In DNA form, the CDR3 reads TGTGCCAGCAGCGTGACGAACACTGAAGCTTTCTTT. Its protein is CASSVTNTEAFF.